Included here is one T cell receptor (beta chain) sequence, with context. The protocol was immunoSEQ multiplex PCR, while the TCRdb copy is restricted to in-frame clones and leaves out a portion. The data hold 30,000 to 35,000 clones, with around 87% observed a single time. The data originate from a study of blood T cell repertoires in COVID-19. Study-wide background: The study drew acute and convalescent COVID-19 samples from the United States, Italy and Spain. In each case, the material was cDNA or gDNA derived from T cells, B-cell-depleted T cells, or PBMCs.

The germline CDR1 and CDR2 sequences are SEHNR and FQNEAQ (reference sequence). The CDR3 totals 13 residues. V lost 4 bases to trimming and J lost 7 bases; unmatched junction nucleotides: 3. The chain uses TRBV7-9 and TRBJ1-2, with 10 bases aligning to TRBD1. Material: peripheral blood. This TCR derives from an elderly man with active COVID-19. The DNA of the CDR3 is TGTGCCAGCAGCTCTAGGACAGGGGGTGGCTACACCTTC. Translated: CASSSRTGGGYTF.